The clone carrying this TCR beta chain was counted between two and nine times. The antigen remains undetermined. The CDR3 totals 16 residues. Germline V lookup: CDR1 MGHRA, CDR2 YSYEKL. V dropped 5 bases and J dropped 0; count of bases not matched to a gene: 8. The record originates from a study of T-cell memory formation after mild COVID-19. Via MiXCR, TCRdb re-called the 5' RACE reads, giving one row per CDR3 protein. The table records around 250,000 distinct CDR3 sequences, less than 20% of them present only once. The study, taken as a whole, reports: Later expanders leaned CD4+, whereas clones that contracted between day 15 and 85 were balanced CD4/CD8. Cross-reactive memory seemingly joined, as some responding clones were found in pre-infection memory. The CD4+ clones that contracted clustered mainly within CM and EM, and the CD8+ clones concentrated in EMRA.

This clonotype was sampled from an adult woman who had mild COVID-19 (a few samples of this study predate the infection). Cell type and time point are not known. What was sequenced was PBMCs or a T cell subset sorted from them (not recorded which). This rearrangement joins TRBV4-1 to TRBJ2-7, with TRBD2 matching 9 bases. Here the CDR3 DNA reads TGCGCCAGCAGCTCCAGGACTAGCGCGAGCTCCTACGAGCAGTACTTC. Protein sequence: CASSSRTSASSYEQYF.